These T cell receptor beta chains were read from a single sample in a study of shared clonotypes between healthy human individuals. Sequencing used immunoSEQ multiplex PCR; TCRdb keeps in-frame clones, though not all of them. The data show 850,000 to 1,100,000 clones, with 77% seen just once and more than 0.85% held by the top ten. The specimen was memory CD4+ T cells from PBMCs. The receptors here all came from a man aged 18 to 30 in good health. Some clones in this sample may be carry-over from other donors' samples. CDR3s include the opening cysteine and the closing phenylalanine or tryptophan. The D gene is left open where the match is weak. Expanded clones get a size class; other rows say once, few or many, or leave the size out.

j_call d_call clone_size v_call cdr3_nt cdr3_aa
TRBJ2-5 TRBD2 . TRBV5-1 TGCGCCAGCAGCTACCTTCCTAGCGGGACCGGGGAGACCCAGTACTTC CASSYLPSGTGETQYF
TRBJ2-7 . . TRBV6-1 TGTGCCAGCAGTAAAGGACCACCCTACGAGCAGTACTTC CASSKGPPYEQYF
TRBJ2-7 TRBD1 . TRBV5-1 TGCGCCAGCAGCCCAAGGGACAGGACGAATTCCTACGAGCAGTACTTC CASSPRDRTNSYEQYF
TRBJ2-5 . . TRBV11-2 TGTGCCAGCAGATCCCCCGGGCCCCAAGAGACCCAGTACTTC CASRSPGPQETQYF
TRBJ2-1 TRBD1 . TRBV18 TGTGCCAGCTCACCGTGGACAGGGAAGTACAATGAGCAGTTCTTC CASSPWTGKYNEQFF
TRBJ2-5 . once TRBV11-2 TGTGCCAGCAGCCCCAGACAGGAGATTATCCAAGAGACCCAGTACTTC CASSPRQEIIQETQYF
TRBJ2-5 TRBD2 . TRBV5-8 TGTGCCAGCAGCTTGGGCCCCATCCTAGCGGGAGGGAAGACCCAGTACTTC CASSLGPILAGGKTQYF
TRBJ1-5 . . TRBV28 TGTGCCAGCAGTCGAAGGGTACGTCAGCCCCAGCATTTT CASSRRVRQPQHF
TRBJ2-3 TRBD2 . TRBV27 TGTGCTAGCAGTCTAGCGGGAGACCACACAGATACGCAGTATTTT CASSLAGDHTDTQYF
TRBJ1-5 . . TRBV5-5 TGTGCCAGCAGCCTGAACCCCAATAGCAATCAGCCCCAGCATTTT CASSLNPNSNQPQHF
TRBJ2-2 . . TRBV15 TGTGCCACCAGCAGAGATAAGGGGGAGCTGTTTTTT CATSRDKGELFF
TRBJ2-3 TRBD2 . TRBV28 TGTGCCAGCAGTCCGGGGACTATGAGCACAGATACGCAGTATTTT CASSPGTMSTDTQYF
TRBJ1-5 . . TRBV5-1 TGCGCCAGCAGCTCAACCCCAGACCGGACCCCGCATCAGCCCCAGCATTTT CASSSTPDRTPHQPQHF
TRBJ2-7 TRBD1 . TRBV27 TGTGCCAGCAGTTTAAGCGGGCAGGGGGCCTTCTACGAGCAGTACTTC CASSLSGQGAFYEQYF